This TCR beta chain is from a study of blood T cell repertoires in COVID-19. Turning to the study itself: The study drew acute and convalescent COVID-19 samples from the United States, Italy and Spain. T cells, B-cell-depleted T cells, or PBMCs provided the cDNA or gDNA that served as material.

As processed by the authors: Reference gene primers were amplified, and this amplification served to estimate nucleated cell counts. Produced via immunoSEQ multiplex PCR; TCRdb's table is partial and in-frame only. That table furnishes V, J and clone size, whereas the DNA furnished D and trimming. The table shows 65,000 to 85,000 clones, with approximately 82% occurring only once. V was pared by 8 bases and J by 0 bases, with 16 bases between. This CDR3 comprises 16 residues. Germline CDR1 and CDR2: MGHRA and YSYEKL. The sample consisted of peripheral blood. The V call is TRBV4-1, the J call TRBJ1-4; D gene ambiguous. The TCR originated in a man aged 45 to 65 with active COVID-19. This chain's CDR3 is CASGSDKFPTNEKLFF. The CDR3 region has the DNA TGCGCCAGCGGGTCAGACAAGTTCCCAACTAATGAAAAACTGTTTTTT.